Below, 13 T cell receptor beta chains from the same sample are listed, as sequenced in a study of immune heterogeneity within non-small cell lung tumors. Genomic DNA from bulk tumor acted as the template, and about 570 ng was loaded per sample. Surgery yielded several widely spaced biopsies per primary tumor. Those enrolled were patients newly diagnosed with untreated non-small cell lung cancer and undergoing curative surgery. In a multiplex PCR, 32 V and 13 J primers amplified TCR beta CDR3. One entry per CDR3 protein results from TCRdb running MiXCR on the multiplex PCR reads. The sample consists of about 3,200 distinct CDR3 sequences, under 55% of them appearing once. The sequencing input was lung tumor tissue. The receptors here all came from a man aged 55 to 70 with non-small cell lung cancer.

In its sample, this clonotype is medium-sized. V usage is TRBV27 and J usage is TRBJ2-5; no clear D. V was shortened by 5 bases and J by 5 bases, with 9 bases between the two germline ends. The CDR3 consists of 12 residues. Germline values: CDR1 MNHEY, CDR2 SMNVEV (reference sequence). The chain's CDR3 is CASSPDEETQYF. The CDR3 bases are TGTGCCAGCAGTCCCGACGAGGAGACCCAGTACTTC.

The V and J genes are TRBV7-9 and TRBJ2-1; D gene ambiguous. Germline assignment: CDR1 SEHNR and CDR2 FQNEAQ (reference sequence). This CDR3 contains 14 residues. With 2 bases removed from V and 0 bases from J, the gap between germline ends came to 5 bases. CDR3 sequence (DNA): TGTGCCAGCAGCTTAACCATCTCCTACAATGAGCAGTTCTTC. This gives the protein CASSLTISYNEQFF. Drawing the rest from reference TRBV7-9 and TRBJ2-1, the complete variable domain is DTGVSQNPRHKITKRGQNVTFRCDPISEHNRLYWYRQTLGQGPEFLTYFQNEAQLEKSRLLSDRFSAERPKGSFSTLEIQRTEQGDSAMYLCASSLTISYNEQFFGPGTRLTVL.

This clonotype is medium-sized. The chain has TRBV29-1 and TRBJ1-1, with 8 bases identical to TRBD1. The V gene's germline CDR1 is SQVTM and CDR2 ANQGSEA. The CDR3 length is 13 residues. V lost 7 bases and J lost 1; bases outside the gene matches: 5. The chain's CDR3 is CSAGQGTNTEAFF. In nucleotides, the CDR3 is TGCAGCGCAGGACAGGGAACGAACACTGAAGCTTTCTTT.

This clonotype is labeled medium-sized (0.01 to 0.1%). The chain is built from TRBV27 and TRBJ1-6, with D maybe TRBD1 (5 bases). CDR1 MNHEY and CDR2 SMNVEV come from the germline V gene (reference sequence). Between the trimmed V and J ends, which lost 2 bases and 8 bases, there was a span of 10 bases. This CDR3 is built from 14 residues. The CDR3 coding sequence is TGTGCCAGCAGTTTAGCAGGGAGGCATTCACCCCTCCACTTT. Encoded protein: CASSLAGRHSPLHF.

In this sample, this clonotype turned up a few times. This may come from a read error, since a much larger clone is one base off. The chain uses TRBV11-2 and TRBJ2-7, with 8 bases lining up with TRBD2. The CDR3 is made up of 14 amino acids. Germline assignment: CDR1 SGHAT and CDR2 FQNNGV. The V segment lost 1 base and the J segment 10 bases; nucleotides outside the gene matches: 9. CDR3 nucleotide sequence: TGTGCCAGCAGCTTAGTTGGGGGGCGGGGGGATCAGTACTTC. It is translated as CASSLVGGRGDQYF.

This clonotype is deemed medium-sized. J is TRBJ1-2 and V is TRBV11-2; TRBD1 matches 7 bases. With V trimmed by 5 bases and J by 0 bases, 3 bases remained unmatched. Germline loops: CDR1 SGHAT, CDR2 FQNNGV. The CDR3 contains 14 residues. Here the CDR3 DNA reads TGTGCCAGCAGCCGGGGACAGTCTAACTATGGCTACACCTTC. Its protein product is CASSRGQSNYGYTF. Full variable domain (rest looked up from reference TRBV11-2 and TRBJ1-2): EAGVAQSPRYKIIEKRQSVAFWCNPISGHATLYWYQQILGQGPKLLIQFQNNGVVDDSQLPKDRFSAERLKGVDSTLKIQPAKLEDSAVYLCASSRGQSNYGYTFGSGTRLTVV.

This clonotype was picked up a small number of times. The chain links TRBV7-9 to TRBJ2-5, with D tentatively TRBD2 (5 bases). V shed 4 bases and J shed 0 bases, with 18 bases lying between them. CDR1 and CDR2 from the germline V gene are SEHNR and FQNEAQ (reference sequence). The CDR3 has 17 residues. DNA for the CDR3: TGTGCCAGCAGCTCTATCACTGAGCGGAGGTACCAAGAGACCCAGTACTTC. Residues: CASSSITERRYQETQYF.

By sample share, this clonotype is medium-sized. The CDR3 loop reads CASSFELADRPGEQFF. In DNA, the CDR3 is TGTGCCAGCAGTTTCGAACTAGCGGATCGGCCGGGTGAGCAGTTCTTC. The chain employs TRBV27 and TRBJ2-1, with 8 bases lining up with TRBD2. The CDR3 runs to 16 residues. CDR1 is MNHEY and CDR2 is SMNVEV in the germline V gene (reference sequence). The ends lost 3 bases at V and 9 bases at J; junction bases unmatched: 13.

The gene calls are TRBV30 and TRBJ2-5, with 7 bases that match TRBD1. This CDR3 has 12 residues. V was clipped by 3 bases and J by 5 bases; unmatched bases: 3. The germline V gene encodes CDR1 GTSNPN and CDR2 SVGIG (reference sequence). The CDR3 DNA reads as TGTGCCTGGAGGACAGGGATGGAGACCCAGTACTTC. Translating gives CAWRTGMETQYF.

J is TRBJ1-1 and V is TRBV20-1; D unresolved. The CDR3 is made up of 13 amino acids. CDR1 DFQATT and CDR2 SNEGSKA come from the germline V gene (reference sequence). V lost 6 bases, J lost 1 base, and 12 bases lay in between. The CDR3 DNA follows: TGCAGTGCCCCAGGTGGCAAGAACACTGAAGCTTTCTTT. Its protein product is CSAPGGKNTEAFF.

This clonotype appeared a few times. At one end the junction does not follow the germline gene, possibly because of a read error. The chain uses TRBV5-1 and TRBJ2-1; weak D call: TRBD2 (6 bases). The CDR3 is 13 amino acids. The germline V gene encodes CDR1 SGHRS and CDR2 YFSETQ. The CDR3 sequence is CASNLELAHEQFF. The CDR3 DNA reads as TGCGCCAGCAACTTGGAACTAGCCCATGAGCAGTTCTTC.

By sample fraction, this clonotype is medium-sized. The chain carries TRBV30 and TRBJ1-1; no firm D call. There are 14 residues in the CDR3. Between the trimmed V and J ends, which lost 1 base and 0 bases, there was a span of 9 bases. CDR1 and CDR2 (germline): GTSNPN, SVGIG (reference sequence). The CDR3 DNA sequence: TGTGCCTGGAGTGGAGGTCAGCTGAACACTGAAGCTTTCTTT. It specifies CAWSGGQLNTEAFF.

The rearrangement uses TRBV19 and TRBJ2-1; D is perhaps TRBD2 (6 bases). The V end lost 1 base, the J end lost 6 bases, and 10 bases lay between the germline ends. This CDR3 comprises 14 residues. The germline V gene has CDR1 LNHDA and CDR2 SQIVND (reference sequence). The CDR3 loop is CASSIGGEVNEQFF. In nucleotides, the CDR3 is TGTGCCAGTAGTATAGGAGGGGAGGTCAATGAGCAGTTCTTC.